This TCR beta chain was observed in a study of blood T cell repertoires in COVID-19. Study-wide context: Researchers got acute and convalescent COVID-19 samples from the United States, Italy and Spain. Sources were T cells, B-cell-depleted T cells, or PBMCs; the material itself was cDNA or gDNA.

In the authors' methods: Using reference gene primer amplification, nucleated cell counts were estimated. The data were produced by immunoSEQ multiplex PCR, yet TCRdb's version contains in-frame clones alone and is incomplete. The V and J calls and the clone size are those of that table, but D and trimming were determined from the DNA. The sample has tens of thousands of clones, around 80% seen once. The CDR3 length is 13 residues. V was trimmed by 3 bases and J by 7 bases, leaving 14 bases between them. Germline V lookup: CDR1 SGHRS, CDR2 YFSETQ. This clone was counted a few times. The chain couples TRBV5-1 to TRBJ2-7, with D perhaps matching TRBD2 (5 bases). The clonotype comes from a human donor in a cohort sampled during active COVID-19. Input material: peripheral blood. The CDR3 is CASSSDPGYEQYF. The CDR3 DNA follows: TGCGCCAGCAGCTCAGACCCGGGGTATGAGCAGTACTTC.